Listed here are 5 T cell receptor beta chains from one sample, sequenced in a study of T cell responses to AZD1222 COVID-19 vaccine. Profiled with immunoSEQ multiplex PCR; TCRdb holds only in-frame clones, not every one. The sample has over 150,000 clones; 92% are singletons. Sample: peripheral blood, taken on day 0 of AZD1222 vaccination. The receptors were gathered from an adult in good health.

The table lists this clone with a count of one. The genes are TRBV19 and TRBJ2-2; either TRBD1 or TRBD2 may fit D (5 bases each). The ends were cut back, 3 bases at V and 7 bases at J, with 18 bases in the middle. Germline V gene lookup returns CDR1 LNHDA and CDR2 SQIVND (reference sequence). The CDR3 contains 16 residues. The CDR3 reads CASSIPQLGDIGELFF. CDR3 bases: TGTGCCAGTAGTATCCCGCAGTTGGGGGATATCGGGGAGCTGTTTTTT.

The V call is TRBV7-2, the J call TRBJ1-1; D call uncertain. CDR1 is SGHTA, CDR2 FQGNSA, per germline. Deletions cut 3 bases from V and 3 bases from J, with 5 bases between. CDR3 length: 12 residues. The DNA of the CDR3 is TGTGCCAGCAGCTTGTTTGACACTGAAGCTTTCTTT. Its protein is CASSLFDTEAFF. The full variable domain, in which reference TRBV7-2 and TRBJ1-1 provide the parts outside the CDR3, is GAGVSQSPSNKVTEKGKDVELRCDPISGHTALYWYRQSLGQGLEFLIYFQGNSAPDKSGLPSDRFSAERTGGSVSTLTIQRTQQEDSAVYLCASSLFDTEAFFGQGTRLTVV.

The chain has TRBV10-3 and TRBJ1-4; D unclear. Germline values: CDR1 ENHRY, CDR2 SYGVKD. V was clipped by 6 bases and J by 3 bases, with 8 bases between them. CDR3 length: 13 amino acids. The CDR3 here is CAISGRPNEKLFF. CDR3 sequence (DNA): TGTGCCATCAGCGGGAGACCTAATGAAAAACTGTTTTTT.

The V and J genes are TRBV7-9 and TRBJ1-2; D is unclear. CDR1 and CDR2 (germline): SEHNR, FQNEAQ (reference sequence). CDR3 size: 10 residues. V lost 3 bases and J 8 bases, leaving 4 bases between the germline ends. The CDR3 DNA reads TGTGCCAGCAGCTTGGACGGCTACACCTTC. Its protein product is CASSLDGYTF.

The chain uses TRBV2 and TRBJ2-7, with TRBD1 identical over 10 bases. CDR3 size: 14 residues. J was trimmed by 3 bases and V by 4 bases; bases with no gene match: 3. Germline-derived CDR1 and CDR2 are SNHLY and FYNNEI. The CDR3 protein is CASSGQGAYYEQYF. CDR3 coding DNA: TGTGCCAGCAGTGGACAGGGGGCTTACTACGAGCAGTACTTC.